The entry that follows covers one T cell receptor beta chain sequence. The record originates from a study of blood T cell repertoires in COVID-19. Study summary: COVID-19 samples from acute and convalescent phases originated in the United States, Italy and Spain. Nucleic acid was either cDNA or gDNA, and it came from T cells, B-cell-depleted T cells, or PBMCs.

Between the trimmed V and J ends, which lost 2 bases and 5 bases, there was a span of 7 bases. Germline assignment: CDR1 SNHLY and CDR2 FYNNEI. CDR3 size: 13 residues. The protocol was immunoSEQ multiplex PCR, while the TCRdb copy is restricted to in-frame clones and leaves out a portion. This sample carries around 99,000 clones, less than 95% of them seen once, and the ten largest clones take 5% to 6.5%. The sequenced sample was peripheral blood. This clonotype originated in a man aged 50 or older with acute or convalescent COVID-19. The chain combines TRBV2 with TRBJ1-5; D call uncertain. In DNA, the CDR3 is TGTGCCAGCAGTGAAAACTCTTATCAGCCCCAGCATTTT. This sequence encodes CASSENSYQPQHF.